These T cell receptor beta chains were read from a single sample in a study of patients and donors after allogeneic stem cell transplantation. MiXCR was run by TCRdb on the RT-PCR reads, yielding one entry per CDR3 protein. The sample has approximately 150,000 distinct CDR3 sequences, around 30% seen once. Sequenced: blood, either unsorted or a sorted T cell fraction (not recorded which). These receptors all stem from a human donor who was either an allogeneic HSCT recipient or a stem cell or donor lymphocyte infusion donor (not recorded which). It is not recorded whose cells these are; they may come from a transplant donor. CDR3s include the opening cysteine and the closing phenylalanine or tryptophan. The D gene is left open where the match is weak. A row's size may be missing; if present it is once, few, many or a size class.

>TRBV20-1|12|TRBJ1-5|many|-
TGCAGTCTGGGGGGGGTAAATCAGCCCCAGCATTTT
CSLGGVNQPQHF
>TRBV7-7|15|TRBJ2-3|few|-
TGTGCTAGCAGCTCGGCTCCCCATCCAGGGGATACGCAGTATTTT
CASSSAPHPGDTQYF
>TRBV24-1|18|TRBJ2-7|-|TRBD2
TGTGCCACCACCTCACCCCCTACCAGCGGGAGTAGTTGGGACGAGCAGTACTTC
CATTSPPTSGSSWDEQYF
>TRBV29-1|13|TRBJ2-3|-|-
TGCAGCGCTGAGGCGGACCTGAGAGATACGCAGTATTTT
CSAEADLRDTQYF
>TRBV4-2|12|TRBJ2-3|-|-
TGTGCCAGCAGCCCTGAGGCTTATACGCAGTATTTT
CASSPEAYTQYF
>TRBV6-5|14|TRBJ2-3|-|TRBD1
TGTGCCAGCAGTTACTCTGACAGGGCCGATACGCAGTATTTT
CASSYSDRADTQYF
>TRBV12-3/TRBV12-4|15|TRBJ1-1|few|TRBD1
TGTGCCAGCAGACCTAGGACAGGGGTGAACACTGAAGCTTTCTTT
CASRPRTGVNTEAFF
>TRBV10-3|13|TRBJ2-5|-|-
TGTGCCATCAGAGTCGGCACGGAAGAGACCCAGTACTTC
CAIRVGTEETQYF
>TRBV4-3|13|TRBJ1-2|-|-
TGCGCCAGCAGCCAAGAGTGGACAGATGGCTACACCTTC
CASSQEWTDGYTF
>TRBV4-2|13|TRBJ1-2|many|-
TGTGCCAGCAGCCAAGAGTTTAACTATGGCTACACCTTC
CASSQEFNYGYTF